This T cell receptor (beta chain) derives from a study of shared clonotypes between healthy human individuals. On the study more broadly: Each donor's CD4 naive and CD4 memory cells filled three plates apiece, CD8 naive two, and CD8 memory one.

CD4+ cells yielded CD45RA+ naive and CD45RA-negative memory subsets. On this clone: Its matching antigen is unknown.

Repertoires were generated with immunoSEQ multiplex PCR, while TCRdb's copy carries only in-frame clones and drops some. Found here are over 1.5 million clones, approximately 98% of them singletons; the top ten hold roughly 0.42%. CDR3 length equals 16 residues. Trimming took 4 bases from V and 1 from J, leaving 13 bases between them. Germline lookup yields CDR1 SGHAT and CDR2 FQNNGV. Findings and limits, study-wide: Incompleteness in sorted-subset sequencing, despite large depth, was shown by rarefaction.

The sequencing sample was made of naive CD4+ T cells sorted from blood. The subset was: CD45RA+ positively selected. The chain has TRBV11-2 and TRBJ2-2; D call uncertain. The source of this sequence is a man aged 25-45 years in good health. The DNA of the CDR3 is TGTGCCAGCAGCTCCCCAACGCCGTTGAACACCGGGGAGCTGTTTTTT. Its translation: CASSSPTPLNTGELFF. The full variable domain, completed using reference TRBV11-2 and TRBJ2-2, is EAGVAQSPRYKIIEKRQSVAFWCNPISGHATLYWYQQILGQGPKLLIQFQNNGVVDDSQLPKDRFSAERLKGVDSTLKIQPAKLEDSAVYLCASSSPTPLNTGELFFGEGSRLTVL.